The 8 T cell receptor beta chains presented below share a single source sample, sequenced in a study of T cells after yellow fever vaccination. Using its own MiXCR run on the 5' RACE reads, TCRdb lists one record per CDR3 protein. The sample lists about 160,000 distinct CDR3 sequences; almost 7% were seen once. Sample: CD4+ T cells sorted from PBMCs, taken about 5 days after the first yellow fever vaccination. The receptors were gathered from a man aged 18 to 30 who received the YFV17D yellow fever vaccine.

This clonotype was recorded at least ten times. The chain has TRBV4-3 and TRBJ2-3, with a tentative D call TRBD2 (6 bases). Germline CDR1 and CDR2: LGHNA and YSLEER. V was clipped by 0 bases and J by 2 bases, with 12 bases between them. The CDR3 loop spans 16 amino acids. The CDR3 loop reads CASSQDSGSYTDTQYF. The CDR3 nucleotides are TGCGCCAGCAGCCAAGATAGCGGTTCCTACACAGATACGCAGTATTTT.

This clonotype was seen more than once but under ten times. The DNA of the CDR3 is TGTGCCAATCTCACAGCGGGGCTCAATTCACCCCTCCACTTT. As protein: CANLTAGLNSPLHF. The rearrangement uses TRBV6-5 and TRBJ1-6; D possibly corresponds to TRBD1 (5 bases). The CDR3 contains 14 residues. Germline-derived CDR1 and CDR2 are MNHEY and SVGAGI. Trimming left V 10 bases short and J 7 bases short, with 17 bases between.

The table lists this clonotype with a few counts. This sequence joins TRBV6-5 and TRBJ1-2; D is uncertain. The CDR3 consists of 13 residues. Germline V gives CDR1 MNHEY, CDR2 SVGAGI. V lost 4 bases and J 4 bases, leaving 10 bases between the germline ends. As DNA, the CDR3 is TGTGCCAGCAGTTCCGACGGACCCTATGGCTACACCTTC. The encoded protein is CASSSDGPYGYTF.

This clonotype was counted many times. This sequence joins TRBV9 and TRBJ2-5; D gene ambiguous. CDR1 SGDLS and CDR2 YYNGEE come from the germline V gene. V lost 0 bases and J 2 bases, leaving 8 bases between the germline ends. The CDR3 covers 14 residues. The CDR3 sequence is CASSVGHWQETQYF. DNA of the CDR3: TGTGCCAGCAGCGTAGGTCACTGGCAAGAGACCCAGTACTTC.

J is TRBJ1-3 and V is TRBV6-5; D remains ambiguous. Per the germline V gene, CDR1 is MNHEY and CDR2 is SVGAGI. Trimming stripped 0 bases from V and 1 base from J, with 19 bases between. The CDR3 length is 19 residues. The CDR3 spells CASSYSIPGQPYSGNTIYF. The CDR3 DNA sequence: TGTGCCAGCAGTTACTCGATCCCGGGTCAGCCCTATTCTGGAAACACCATATATTTT.

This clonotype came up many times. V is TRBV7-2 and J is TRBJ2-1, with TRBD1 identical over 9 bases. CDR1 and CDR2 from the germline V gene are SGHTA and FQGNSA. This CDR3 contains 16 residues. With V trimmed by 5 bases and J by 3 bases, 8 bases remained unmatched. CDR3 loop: CASSDLGTGYYNEQFF. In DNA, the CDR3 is TGTGCCAGCAGCGACCTAGGGACAGGGTACTACAATGAGCAGTTCTTC.

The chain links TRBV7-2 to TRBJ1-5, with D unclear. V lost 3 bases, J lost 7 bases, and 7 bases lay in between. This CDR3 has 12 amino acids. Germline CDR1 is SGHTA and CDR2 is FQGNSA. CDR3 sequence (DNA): TGTGCCAGCAGCTTTGTGGGACAGCCCCAGCATTTT. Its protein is CASSFVGQPQHF.

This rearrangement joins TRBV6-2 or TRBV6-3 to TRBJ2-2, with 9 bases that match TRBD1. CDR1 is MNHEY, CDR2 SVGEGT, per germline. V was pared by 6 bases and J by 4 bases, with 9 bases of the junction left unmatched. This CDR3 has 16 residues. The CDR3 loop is CASRGPGQGLTGELFF. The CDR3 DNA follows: TGTGCCAGCAGAGGACCGGGACAGGGCCTCACCGGGGAGCTGTTTTTT.